Following are 28 T cell receptor beta chains from one sample sequenced in a study of shared clonotypes between healthy human individuals. Here immunoSEQ multiplex PCR was the method, and the copy in TCRdb shows in-frame clones only, minus some. The top ten clones hold 1.8% of a sample with around 700,000 clones, about two thirds of them seen once. Sequenced sample: memory CD4+ T cells sorted from blood. Subset given: CD45RA-negative fraction. The receptor source for this set is a woman in her 30s in good health.

Comments on this clone: This clone may be a read error of a much larger clone one base away. The same CDR3 also results from other DNA sequences found in this sample. The chain carries TRBV7-2 and TRBJ1-1; D uncertain. This CDR3 contains 13 residues. CDR1 SGHTA and CDR2 FQGNSA come from the germline V gene. V was pared by 3 bases and J by 0 bases, with 5 bases between. CDR3 sequence (DNA): TGTGCCAGCAGCTTCGGCATGAACACTGAAGCTTTCTTT. As protein: CASSFGMNTEAFF.

As to this clone: Other DNA sequences from this sample encode an identical CDR3 as well. This sequence joins TRBV6-5 and TRBJ1-2; 7 bases fit TRBD1. This CDR3 has 15 residues. CDR1 is MNHEY and CDR2 is SVGAGI in the germline V gene. The J segment lost 2 bases and the V segment lost 0 bases, leaving 3 bases of the junction unmatched. The CDR3 DNA reads as TGTGCCAGCAGTTACTCCCCGGGACAGAACTATGGCTACACCTTC. As protein: CASSYSPGQNYGYTF.

This chain connects TRBV9 to TRBJ2-6; possibly TRBD1 for D (5 bases). The CDR3 spans 15 residues. Trimming removed 4 bases at V and 4 bases at J, with 12 bases between. The germline V gene encodes CDR1 SGDLS and CDR2 YYNGEE. CDR3 nucleotide sequence: TGTGCCAGCAGCCCTGGGGCTCTGGGGGCCAACGTCCTGACTTTC. Its protein product is CASSPGALGANVLTF. Based on the CDR3 plus reference TRBV9 and TRBJ2-6, the full variable domain is DSGVTQTPKHLITATGQRVTLRCSPRSGDLSVYWYQQSLDQGLQFLIQYYNGEERAKGNILERFSAQQFPDLHSELNLSSLELGDSALYFCASSPGALGANVLTFGAGSRLTVL.

The rearrangement joins TRBV29-1 to TRBJ1-4; D perhaps matches TRBD1 (5 bases). The length of the CDR3 is 14 residues. CDR1 and CDR2 from the germline V gene are SQVTM and ANQGSEA. Trimming removed 0 bases from V and 8 bases from J, with 13 bases in between. CDR3 DNA: TGCAGCGTTGAAGAAAGGGGACTGCAAGAAAAACTGTTTTTT. Translating gives CSVEERGLQEKLFF.

This clone showed up many times. The rearrangement links TRBV28 to TRBJ2-4; 7 bases are shared with TRBD1. The CDR3 extends over 12 amino acids. With V trimmed by 9 bases and J by 6 bases, 5 bases remained unmatched. CDR1 MDHEN and CDR2 SYDVKM come from the germline V gene. CDR3 sequence (DNA): TGTGCCAGTCATCGACAGGGAAACATTCAGTACTTC. As protein: CASHRQGNIQYF.

The chain has TRBV5-1 and TRBJ1-4, with D perhaps TRBD1 (5 bases). Germline CDR1 reads SGHRS; CDR2 reads YFSETQ. The CDR3 extends over 15 amino acids. Trimming took 4 bases from V and 5 from J, leaving 15 bases between them. The CDR3 DNA follows: TGCGCCAGCAGCCCTGGCGGGGGGTCAAATGAAAAACTGTTTTTT. It translates to CASSPGGGSNEKLFF.

A few counts support this clone. The chain links TRBV29-1 to TRBJ1-2, with D unresolved. The V end lost 0 bases, the J end lost 2 bases, and 10 bases lay between the germline ends. CDR3 length: 14 amino acids. Germline-derived CDR1 and CDR2 are SQVTM and ANQGSEA. The CDR3 sequence: CSVEDHLGNYGYTF. The CDR3 region has the DNA TGCAGCGTTGAAGATCATTTAGGAAACTATGGCTACACCTTC.

The chain joins TRBV27 to TRBJ2-5; D gene uncertain. The CDR3 is 11 amino acids. The germline gives CDR1 MNHEY, CDR2 SMNVEV (reference sequence). Trimming removed 7 bases at V and 5 bases at J, with 8 bases between. The DNA of the CDR3 is TGTGCCAGCACCCACCTCGAGACCCAGTACTTC. Encoded protein: CASTHLETQYF.

The DNA of the CDR3 is TGTGCCAGCAGCTTACGCTCTACAGGACAAAGCTCCTACGAGCAGTACTTC. It translates to CASSLRSTGQSSYEQYF. The genes are TRBV11-1 and TRBJ2-7, with a tentative D call TRBD1 (5 bases). CDR3 size: 17 residues. Germline V gene data show CDR1 as SGHAT and CDR2 as FQDESV (reference sequence). The germline V and J ends were trimmed by 2 bases and 0 bases, with 17 bases remaining between them. Together with reference TRBV11-1 and TRBJ2-7, the CDR3 gives the full variable domain: EAEVAQSPRYKITEKSQAVAFWCDPISGHATLYWYRQILGQGPELLVQFQDESVVDDSQLPKDRFSAERLKGVDSTLKIQPAELGDSAMYLCASSLRSTGQSSYEQYFGPGTRLTVT.

The table lists this clone with a count of one. The CDR3 loop is CATSREEGWAGEGETQYF. CDR3 DNA: TGTGCCACCAGCAGAGAAGAAGGGTGGGCAGGAGAAGGAGAGACCCAGTACTTC. V and J are TRBV15 and TRBJ2-5; no clear D gene. Germline loops: CDR1 LNHNV, CDR2 YYDKDF (reference sequence). CDR3 size: 18 residues. With 0 bases removed from V and 4 bases from J, the gap between germline ends came to 21 bases.

The sample holds one count of this clone. In DNA form, the CDR3 reads TGTGCCAGCCGTAGGATCGGAGCCTACGAGCAGTACTTC. It translates to CASRRIGAYEQYF. V is TRBV2 and J is TRBJ2-7; the D is unclear. There are 13 residues in the CDR3. V lost 8 bases to trimming and J lost 2 bases, with 13 bases between them. Germline V gene data show CDR1 as SNHLY and CDR2 as FYNNEI.

A few counts support this clone. The chain carries TRBV5-1 and TRBJ2-1, with TRBD2 matching 10 bases. The length of the CDR3 is 15 residues. The V and J ends lost 0 bases and 7 bases, in that order; junction bases with no gene match: 4. CDR1 and CDR2 from the germline V gene are SGHRS and YFSETQ. The CDR3 reads CASSLAWTSGNEQFF. As DNA, the CDR3 is TGCGCCAGCAGCTTGGCTTGGACTAGCGGAAATGAGCAGTTCTTC.

V is TRBV6-5 and J is TRBJ1-5; 7 positions match TRBD1. The junction had 7 bases not matched to a gene; V was cut back by 7 bases and J by 7 bases. The CDR3 runs 13 residues. In germline, CDR1 is MNHEY, CDR2 SVGAGI. CDR3 sequence reads: CASIDRDDQPQHF. The CDR3 DNA sequence: TGTGCCAGCATAGACAGGGATGACCAGCCCCAGCATTTT.

The rearrangement links TRBV2 to TRBJ2-3; 11 nucleotides agree with TRBD2. This CDR3 contains 16 residues. J lost 4 bases, V lost 6 bases, and 9 bases had no gene match. Germline CDR1 is SNHLY and CDR2 is FYNNEI. The CDR3 spells CASRDDLAGGADTQYF. In DNA, the CDR3 is TGTGCCAGCAGGGACGACCTAGCGGGAGGAGCAGATACGCAGTATTTT.

V is TRBV7-8 and J is TRBJ1-1; no clear D gene. Per germline, CDR1 SGHVS and CDR2 FQNEAQ. This CDR3 spans 15 amino acids. Trimming removed 3 bases at V and 9 bases at J, with 20 bases between. The CDR3 coding sequence is TGTGCCAGCAGCTTGACGACGGCCTTCAAGGCCCAAGCTTTCTTT. It is translated as CASSLTTAFKAQAFF.

The V call is TRBV18, the J call TRBJ1-5; the D is unclear. CDR1 is KGHSH and CDR2 is LQKENI in the germline V gene. CDR3 length equals 14 residues. V dropped 2 bases and J dropped 5 bases, with 10 bases sitting between them. CDR3 region: CASSPGQRDQPQHF. CDR3 sequence (DNA): TGTGCCAGCTCACCAGGGCAGAGAGATCAGCCCCAGCATTTT.

CDR3 nucleotide sequence: TGTGCCAGCAGCTGGGACGGGGATCAGCCCCAGCATTTT. Translated, it gives CASSWDGDQPQHF. The chain carries TRBV7-9 and TRBJ1-5; D is perhaps TRBD1 (5 bases). This CDR3 has 13 amino acids. Trimming left V 4 bases short and J 5 bases short, with 9 bases between. Germline assignment: CDR1 SEHNR and CDR2 FQNEAQ (reference sequence).

The V gene is TRBV20-1, the J gene TRBJ1-1; maybe TRBD1 (5 bases). V lost 0 bases and J 7 bases, leaving 6 bases between the germline ends. The CDR3 covers 11 residues. Germline values: CDR1 DFQATT, CDR2 SNEGSKA (reference sequence). CDR3 residues: CSARDDSEAFF. The CDR3 DNA is TGCAGTGCTAGAGACGACAGTGAAGCTTTCTTT.

This chain joins TRBV19 and TRBJ2-2; 9 bases map to TRBD2. CDR1 is LNHDA and CDR2 is SQIVND in the germline V gene (reference sequence). The CDR3 contains 15 residues. V was clipped by 3 bases and J by 6 bases; unmatched bases: 5. The CDR3: CASSIAGGWSGELFF. CDR3 sequence (DNA): TGTGCCAGTAGTATCGCGGGAGGGTGGTCCGGGGAGCTGTTTTTT.

V gene TRBV4-1 combines with J gene TRBJ2-1; D unresolved. V lost 0 bases and J lost 1, with 10 bases in between. The CDR3 has 16 amino acids. Germline CDR1 MGHRA, CDR2 YSYEKL. The CDR3 DNA sequence: TGCGCCAGCAGCCAAGAGGGTTGGCGGTCCTACAATGAGCAGTTCTTC. It is translated as CASSQEGWRSYNEQFF.

The CDR3 loop reads CASSYSGQGSEQYF. DNA of the CDR3: TGTGCCAGCAGTTACTCGGGACAGGGTTCCGAGCAGTACTTC. The chain is built from TRBV6-6 and TRBJ2-7, with TRBD1 matching 9 bases. Per the germline V gene, CDR1 is MNHNY and CDR2 is SVGAGI (reference sequence). The CDR3 runs 14 residues. The V gene end was trimmed by 0 bases and the J gene end by 6 bases; junction bases not matched to a gene: 3.

The chain uses TRBV28 and TRBJ2-7, with D perhaps matching TRBD2 (6 bases). Germline values: CDR1 MDHEN, CDR2 SYDVKM. V lost 5 bases and J 7 bases, leaving 12 bases between the germline ends. The CDR3 is 12 amino acids. The CDR3 bases are TGTGCCAGCAGTCTCCGGGAGACTGAGCAGTACTTC. Protein sequence: CASSLRETEQYF.

Points on this clone: The same CDR3 also results from other DNA sequences found in this sample. The chain recombines TRBV29-1 with TRBJ1-3, with D unresolved. Germline V gives CDR1 SQVTM, CDR2 ANQGSEA. The CDR3 sequence is 12 residues long. Trimming removed 6 bases from V and 0 bases from J, with 6 bases in between. In DNA, the CDR3 is TGCAGCGTAGGAGTCTCTGGAAACACCATATATTTT. Translating gives CSVGVSGNTIYF.

The chain has TRBV27 and TRBJ1-3; 7 nucleotides line up with TRBD1. Germline V gives CDR1 MNHEY, CDR2 SMNVEV (reference sequence). This CDR3 is 16 amino acids long. With V trimmed by 5 bases and J by 0 bases, 7 bases remained unmatched. The CDR3 region has the DNA TGTGCCAGCAGTCGTGACAGGGCCCACTCTGGAAACACCATATATTTT. It yields the protein CASSRDRAHSGNTIYF.

The chain is built from TRBV27 and TRBJ1-4, with D unclear. There are 12 residues in the CDR3. The V end lost 8 bases, the J end lost 8 bases, and 12 bases lay between the germline ends. Germline V CDR1 and CDR2: MNHEY, SMNVEV (reference sequence). The CDR3 region is CASARMGEKLFF. CDR3 nucleotide sequence: TGTGCCAGCGCTCGCATGGGGGAAAAACTGTTTTTT.

The chain has TRBV2 and TRBJ2-3; possible D gene TRBD1, 5 bases. Germline values: CDR1 SNHLY, CDR2 FYNNEI. Trimming pared 8 bases from V and 2 bases from J, leaving 14 bases between. CDR3 length: 14 amino acids. The CDR3 reads CASLWGSATDTQYF. The CDR3 region has the DNA TGTGCCAGCCTCTGGGGCAGCGCCACAGATACGCAGTATTTT.

The chain uses TRBV10-3 and TRBJ2-7, with 11 bases matching TRBD1. Germline V gene data show CDR1 as ENHRY and CDR2 as SYGVKD. After removal of 4 bases from V and 2 bases from J, the junction contained 4 bases not matched to a gene. The CDR3 sequence is 15 residues long. The CDR3: CAISGRDRGAYEQYF. CDR3 DNA: TGTGCCATCAGTGGCCGGGACAGGGGGGCCTACGAGCAGTACTTC.

This clone came up many times. The chain is built from TRBV7-2 and TRBJ2-3, with D perhaps matching TRBD2 (6 bases). The CDR3 loop spans 15 amino acids. The germline V gene has CDR1 SGHTA and CDR2 FQGNSA. Trimming removed 3 bases at V and 2 bases at J, with 12 bases between. CDR3: CASSLKAGLTDTQYF. The CDR3 DNA follows: TGTGCCAGCAGCTTGAAAGCGGGCCTCACAGATACGCAGTATTTT.